The 18 T cell receptor beta chains presented below share a single source sample, sequenced in a study of shared clonotypes between healthy human individuals. Profiled with immunoSEQ multiplex PCR; TCRdb holds only in-frame clones, not every one. The data contain about 490,000 clones, about 80% of them singletons. The sequenced sample was PBMCs. These receptors all stem from a woman in her 40s in good health. Some clones in this sample may be carry-over from other donors' samples.

This chain connects TRBV27 to TRBJ1-1; D is undetermined. Trimming cost V 6 bases and J 0 bases, with 8 bases left between them. The CDR3 has 13 amino acids. CDR1 and CDR2 (germline): MNHEY, SMNVEV (reference sequence). CDR3 sequence: CASSLKMNTEAFF. DNA for the CDR3: TGTGCCAGCAGCCTCAAAATGAACACTGAAGCTTTCTTT.

V and J are TRBV14 and TRBJ1-2; a weak D match, TRBD1 (5 bases). CDR3 length: 13 residues. V dropped 4 bases and J dropped 2 bases, with 8 bases sitting between them. CDR1 is SGHDN, CDR2 FVKESK, per germline. The CDR3 DNA follows: TGTGCCAGCAGCCTGTACAGGAACTATGGCTACACCTTC. This encodes CASSLYRNYGYTF. The full variable domain, with the rest looked up from reference TRBV14 and TRBJ1-2, is EAGVTQFPSHSVIEKGQTVTLRCDPISGHDNLYWYRRVMGKEIKFLLHFVKESKQDESGMPNNRFLAERTGGTYSTLKVQPAELEDSGVYFCASSLYRNYGYTFGSGTRLTVV.

The V gene is TRBV2, the J gene TRBJ2-7; 10 nucleotides agree with TRBD2. CDR1 SNHLY and CDR2 FYNNEI come from the germline V gene. V lost 3 bases and J lost 2; bases outside the gene matches: 4. There are 15 residues in the CDR3. The CDR3 coding sequence is TGTGCCAGCAGTGAGGGGCTAGCGGGGGCCTACGAGCAGTACTTC. It codes for CASSEGLAGAYEQYF.

The chain links TRBV16 to TRBJ2-1; unclear D gene. This CDR3 spans 13 amino acids. The V gene lost 0 bases and the J gene lost 7 bases, with 7 bases spanning the gap. Germline V gene lookup returns CDR1 KGHSY and CDR2 FQNENV. The CDR3 DNA follows: TGTGCCAGCAGCCAATCGGGCGAAAATGAGCAGTTCTTC. Its translation: CASSQSGENEQFF.

This clone was recorded once. The chain employs TRBV7-3 and TRBJ2-2, with TRBD2 matching 9 bases. Germline V gene sequence: CDR1 SGHTA, CDR2 FQGTGA. CDR3 length: 17 amino acids. V shed 3 bases and J 6 bases; nucleotides not matched to a gene: 11. CDR3 in DNA: TGTGCCAGCAGCTTTCTAGCGGGGTCCAGAGTCCCCGGGGAGCTGTTTTTT. It is translated as CASSFLAGSRVPGELFF.

This clone was observed at least ten times. The chain combines TRBV25-1 with TRBJ1-6; 10 bases agree with TRBD1. The CDR3 is 16 residues long. V lost 2 bases and J lost 4; bases outside the gene matches: 2. Germline loops: CDR1 MGHDK, CDR2 SYGVNS. The CDR3 coding sequence is TGTGCCAGCAGTGAAAAGGGACAGGGGTATAATTCACCCCTCCACTTT. Protein: CASSEKGQGYNSPLHF.

This chain joins TRBV11-2 and TRBJ2-7, with D unclear. The germline V gene encodes CDR1 SGHAT and CDR2 FQNNGV. The V gene lost 0 bases and the J gene lost 9 bases, with 18 bases spanning the gap. The CDR3 spans 15 residues. CDR3 coding DNA: TGTGCCAGCAGCTTAGATCCGGCTCCTGGGCTACGGCAGTACTTC. It codes for CASSLDPAPGLRQYF.

The gene calls are TRBV7-2 and TRBJ2-7, with D maybe TRBD1 (6 bases). Germline V gives CDR1 SGHTA, CDR2 FQGNSA. V lost 1 base and J 6 bases, leaving 13 bases between the germline ends. The CDR3 length is 14 residues. Here the CDR3 reads CASSLDRDTSEQYF. CDR3 DNA sequence: TGTGCCAGCAGCTTAGATCGGGACACGAGCGAGCAGTACTTC.

In the case of this clone: Since a much larger clone is just one base distant, this may be a read error. This chain uses TRBV11-3 with TRBJ2-7; 9 bases align to TRBD1. Germline lookup yields CDR1 SGHNT and CDR2 YENEEA. The CDR3 is made up of 15 amino acids. In nucleotides, the CDR3 is TGTGCCAGCAGCTTGTCCGGACAGGGGCACTACGGGCAGTACTTC. Protein product: CASSLSGQGHYGQYF.

Concerning this clone itself: The same CDR3 can be traced to other DNA sequences in this sample. This rearrangement joins TRBV6-1 to TRBJ1-4; 9 bases match TRBD1. CDR3 length: 14 residues. CDR1 is MNHNS and CDR2 is SASEGT in the germline V gene. V lost 4 bases to trimming and J lost 7 bases; unmatched junction nucleotides: 4. CDR3 region: CASSAGQGGEKLFF. The DNA of the CDR3 is TGTGCCAGCAGTGCGGGACAGGGCGGTGAAAAACTGTTTTTT.

The chain links TRBV2 to TRBJ1-1, with a tentative D call TRBD1 (6 bases). Trimming took 8 bases from V and 4 from J, leaving 17 bases between them. The CDR3 covers 14 residues. Germline assignment: CDR1 SNHLY and CDR2 FYNNEI. The CDR3 is CASVARGGGTEAFF. In nucleotides, the CDR3 is TGTGCCAGCGTTGCCAGGGGCGGGGGCACTGAAGCTTTCTTT.

V and J are TRBV4-2 and TRBJ1-1, with 7 positions matching TRBD1. The CDR3 covers 17 residues. V trimming: 3 bases; J trimming: 0 bases; junction bases outside the gene matches: 10. Germline-derived CDR1 and CDR2 are LGHNA and YNFKEQ. CDR3 loop: CASSQVLGGSVNTEAFF. The CDR3 DNA reads TGTGCCAGCAGCCAGGTGTTAGGGGGCTCTGTGAACACTGAAGCTTTCTTT.

For this clone: The same CDR3 arises from other DNA sequences in this sample as well. The chain has TRBV7-2 and TRBJ1-4; D is unclear. CDR1 is SGHTA, CDR2 FQGNSA, per germline. V was clipped by 5 bases and J by 8 bases, with 9 bases between them. CDR3 size: 12 residues. In DNA, the CDR3 is TGTGCCAGCAGCCCCCAAGGCGAAAAACTGTTTTTT. Residues: CASSPQGEKLFF.

This chain uses TRBV7-9 with TRBJ2-2, with D unresolved. Trimming pared 4 bases from V and 4 bases from J, leaving 10 bases between. There are 14 residues in the CDR3. Germline-derived CDR1 and CDR2 are SEHNR and FQNEAQ (reference sequence). The CDR3 DNA reads as TGTGCCAGCAGCTCAACAAGGGTCACCGGGGAGCTGTTTTTT. It codes for CASSSTRVTGELFF. The variable domain in full, completed from reference TRBV7-9 and TRBJ2-2, reads DTGVSQNPRHKITKRGQNVTFRCDPISEHNRLYWYRQTLGQGPEFLTYFQNEAQLEKSRLLSDRFSAERPKGSFSTLEIQRTEQGDSAMYLCASSSTRVTGELFFGEGSRLTVL.

This chain uses TRBV4-2 with TRBJ2-3; 8 bases agree with TRBD1. This CDR3 is 16 amino acids long. CDR1 LGHNA and CDR2 YNFKEQ come from the germline V gene. With V trimmed by 3 bases and J by 5 bases, 10 bases remained unmatched. CDR3 sequence reads: CASSQTHRGIVDTQYF. CDR3 nucleotide sequence: TGTGCCAGCAGCCAGACCCACAGGGGGATCGTAGATACGCAGTATTTT.

This chain connects TRBV6-5 to TRBJ1-5; possible D gene TRBD1, 5 bases. Trimming removed 6 bases at V and 1 base at J, with 10 bases between. The CDR3 covers 14 residues. CDR1 MNHEY and CDR2 SVGAGI come from the germline V gene. The CDR3 here is CASRNSGSNQPQHF. In nucleotides, the CDR3 is TGTGCCAGCAGAAACTCAGGGAGCAATCAGCCCCAGCATTTT.

This clone has a handful of counts. The rearrangement uses TRBV25-1 and TRBJ2-1, with D unresolved. V shed 4 bases and J shed 12 bases, with 19 bases lying between them. The length of the CDR3 is 14 residues. Germline CDR1 is MGHDK and CDR2 is SYGVNS. In nucleotides, the CDR3 is TGTGCCAGCAGTGCGTCAGGTGGAATAGTCGGGCAGTTCTTC. It yields the protein CASSASGGIVGQFF.

This clone was seen at least ten times. The chain employs TRBV6-6 and TRBJ1-1; TRBD1 is a possible D gene (5 bases). Germline-derived CDR1 and CDR2 are MNHNY and SVGAGI (reference sequence). CDR3 length: 13 amino acids. V lost 10 bases, J lost 1 base, and 13 bases lay in between. CDR3 residues: CAIRQPQNTEAFF. The CDR3 bases are TGTGCCATTCGACAGCCCCAGAACACTGAAGCTTTCTTT.